This T cell receptor (beta chain) was identified in a study of regulatory T cells in long-lasting Graves disease. CDR3-region Arm-PCR and iRepertoire HTBI primers produced the TCR beta libraries. TCRdb re-called the multiplex PCR reads through MiXCR, storing one row per CDR3 protein. In the table there are about 610,000 distinct CDR3 sequences, about 15% of which are singletons. The V gene's germline CDR1 is MNHEY and CDR2 SVGEGT. The CDR3 totals 17 residues. Trimming took 0 bases from V and 0 from J, leaving 12 bases between them. Documented time point: newly diagnosed GD, antithyroid drugs for less than 3 months. Preparation of the TCR library used RNA extracted from PBMCs. A further study also used this sample, focusing on T cells in Graves' hyperthyroidism and ophthalmopathy.

The chain links TRBV6-2 or TRBV6-3 to TRBJ2-1; tentative D call: TRBD2 (5 bases). The material sequenced was peripheral blood mononuclear cells (PBMCs), taken at new diagnosis, from a patient treated with antithyroid drugs. The TCR originated in a man between 18 and 29 years old with Graves disease. The CDR3 sequence is CASSYSTERSSYNEQFF. In DNA, the CDR3 is TGTGCCAGCAGTTACTCGACGGAGCGGAGCTCCTACAATGAGCAGTTCTTC.